The following is a T cell receptor (beta chain) sequence with its context. Its antigen is not known. Template switching added a universal primer site, and cDNA bore unique molecular identifiers. TCRdb reanalysed the 5' RACE reads using MiXCR and keeps one entry per CDR3 protein. Of a few hundred thousand distinct CDR3 sequences listed, 15% to 20% were seen once; the top ten hold roughly 12%. The sample comes from a study of identical twins. Study-level findings and limits: High-abundance cord blood beta clonotypes had fewer insertions; memory repertoires showed none. Out-of-frame alpha sequences shared by twins were enriched for low generation probability.

The germline gives CDR1 LGHDT, CDR2 YNNKEL (reference sequence). This CDR3 has 17 residues. V gave up 4 bases and J gave up 0 bases, with 16 bases separating them. What was sequenced was naive T cells sorted from blood. The clonotype comes from a man aged 45-65 years in good health. The gene calls are TRBV3-1 and TRBJ2-1; D remains unclear. As DNA, the CDR3 is TGTGCCAGCAGCCTTAAGACCCGACAAGGCTCCTACAATGAGCAGTTCTTC. The encoded protein is CASSLKTRQGSYNEQFF.